This is a list of T cell receptor beta chains from one sample in a study of sequential checkpoint blockade in melanoma. TCRdb's copy holds only in-frame clones and misses some; the assay was immunoSEQ multiplex PCR. The sample shows 15,000 to 20,000 clones, around 77% of them seen only once. Sequenced material: CD8+ T cells sorted from blood (inferred from file names), taken from a patient given nivolumab and ipilimumab in sequence. All receptors come from a human donor with melanoma. CDR3s include the opening cysteine and the closing phenylalanine or tryptophan. The order of the fields is clone size, D gene, J gene, CDR3 length, V gene, CDR3 protein, CDR3 DNA. A D gene is named only where the DNA matches it firmly. Size values are once, few and many counts, or a class for expanded clones, and some rows have none.

>.|TRBD2|TRBJ2-7|15|TRBV6-1
CASNPFLAGGDEQYF
TGTGCCAGCAACCCCTTTCTAGCGGGGGGGGACGAGCAGTACTTC
>.|TRBD1|TRBJ1-2|12|TRBV2
CASTQGALGYTF
TGTGCCAGCACACAGGGGGCGTTGGGCTACACCTTC
>.|.|TRBJ2-1|18|TRBV11-2
CASSSSKLEPSSYNEQFF
TGTGCCAGCAGCTCCTCAAAACTCGAACCAAGTTCCTACAATGAGCAGTTCTTC
>few|TRBD1|TRBJ2-7|16|TRBV7-9
CASSYRVWTGGDEQYF
TGTGCCAGCAGCTATAGGGTTTGGACAGGAGGTGACGAGCAGTACTTC
>.|.|TRBJ1-5|14|TRBV6-1
CASSEGRGNQPQHF
TGTGCCAGCAGTGAGGGCAGGGGAAATCAGCCCCAGCATTTT
>.|.|TRBJ2-7|13|TRBV5-1
CASSFNGAYEQYF
TGCGCCAGCAGCTTTAACGGGGCCTACGAGCAGTACTTC
>once|.|TRBJ2-7|12|TRBV11-2
CASTLNRDEQYF
TGTGCCAGCACCTTAAACAGGGACGAGCAGTACTTC
>.|.|TRBJ2-7|15|TRBV7-9
CASSLRTPRSYEQYF
TGTGCCAGTAGCTTGAGGACTCCTCGCTCCTACGAGCAGTACTTC
>.|TRBD2|TRBJ2-2|18|TRBV6-4
CASSPGPGTSGGVGELFF
TGTGCCAGCAGTCCGGGACCCGGGACTAGCGGGGGTGTCGGGGAGCTGTTTTTT
>.|TRBD1|TRBJ1-4|16|TRBV13
CASSSQPGQLNEKLFF
TGTGCCAGCAGCTCGCAACCGGGACAGCTAAATGAAAAACTGTTTTTT
>few|TRBD2|TRBJ2-3|19|TRBV13
CASSLGLILWTSGSDTQYF
TGTGCCAGCAGCTTAGGCCTAATCCTTTGGACTAGCGGGAGTGATACGCAGTATTTT
>many|TRBD1|TRBJ1-6|15|TRBV7-2
CASSSTGNNNSPLHF
TGTGCCAGCAGCTCGACAGGGAATAATAATTCACCCCTCCACTTT
>.|TRBD1|TRBJ2-1|14|TRBV18
CASTPTGYYNEQFF
TGTGCCAGCACCCCGACAGGGTACTACAATGAGCAGTTCTTC